The 23 T cell receptor beta chains given below trace back to one sample, sequenced in a study of human T cells and chemical hapten exposure. TCRdb reanalysed the 5' RACE reads using MiXCR and keeps one entry per CDR3 protein. The sample contains tens of thousands of distinct CDR3 sequences, approximately 8% of which appear only once. Extraction yielded total RNA from whole blood (unfractionated). The receptors shown here come from a male donor in good health.

This chain's CDR3 is CASSHGWEDTDTQYF. As DNA, the CDR3 is TGTGCCAGCAGCCACGGATGGGAGGATACAGATACGCAGTATTTT. The chain employs TRBV3-1 and TRBJ2-3, with TRBD2 as a possible D gene (6 bases). This CDR3 has 15 residues. Germline V gene sequence: CDR1 LGHDT, CDR2 YNNKEL (reference sequence). Between the trimmed V and J ends, which lost 3 bases and 3 bases, there was a span of 13 bases.

V is TRBV11-3 and J is TRBJ2-3, with 7 bases aligning to TRBD2. V gave up 0 bases and J gave up 1 base; unmatched junction bases: 1. The CDR3 runs to 15 residues. In germline, CDR1 is SGHNT, CDR2 YENEEA. This chain's CDR3 is CASSLDSGGTDTQYF. CDR3 bases: TGTGCCAGCAGCTTAGACAGCGGGGGCACAGATACGCAGTATTTT.

The table lists this clonotype with a few counts. The chain is built from TRBV18 and TRBJ1-1; TRBD1 is a possible D gene (5 bases). Germline-derived CDR1 and CDR2 are KGHSH and LQKENI. The ends were cut back, 2 bases at V and 4 bases at J, with 14 bases in the middle. The CDR3 totals 15 residues. The DNA of the CDR3 is TGTGCCAGCTCACCAACTGGGGGAAGAGTCACTGAAGCTTTCTTT. Its protein is CASSPTGGRVTEAFF.

This clonotype was detected only a few times. The rearrangement joins TRBV7-2 to TRBJ1-5; TRBD1 aligns across 7 bases. The CDR3 has 17 amino acids. J was trimmed by 0 bases and V by 1 base; bases with no gene match: 6. Germline V gene sequence: CDR1 SGHTA, CDR2 FQGNSA. The CDR3 sequence: CASSLVTGTDSNQPQHF. The CDR3, as DNA: TGTGCCAGCAGCTTAGTAACCGGGACAGATAGCAATCAGCCCCAGCATTTT.

This clonotype was counted between two and nine times. V gene TRBV29-1 combines with J gene TRBJ2-7; 10 bases map to TRBD2. Trimming took 6 bases from V and 0 from J; bases not matched to a gene: 5. The CDR3 totals 14 residues. Germline CDR1 is SQVTM and CDR2 is ANQGSEA. CDR3 bases: TGCAGCGTCTTCACTAGCGGGAACTCCTACGAGCAGTACTTC. Protein product: CSVFTSGNSYEQYF.

The J gene is TRBJ2-7, the V gene TRBV27; 13 bases are shared with TRBD2. Germline trimming cut 5 bases from V and 3 bases from J; bases unmatched to any gene: 4. The germline CDR1 and CDR2 sequences are MNHEY and SMNVEV (reference sequence). The CDR3 covers 15 residues. CDR3 coding DNA: TGTGCCAGCAGTCGCGGGACTAGCGGGAACTACGAGCAGTACTTC. This translates into CASSRGTSGNYEQYF.

This clonotype was recorded many times. The chain uses TRBV7-2 and TRBJ2-7, with unresolved D. Per germline, CDR1 SGHTA and CDR2 FQGNSA. Trimming cost V 4 bases and J 7 bases, with 17 bases left between them. The CDR3 is 14 amino acids. CDR3: CASSSRTVLGEQYF. The CDR3, as DNA: TGTGCCAGCAGCTCACGGACGGTGTTGGGGGAGCAGTACTTC.

The V call is TRBV7-9, the J call TRBJ2-7; 10 bases align to TRBD2. Germline V gene data show CDR1 as SEHNR and CDR2 as FQNEAQ (reference sequence). The length of the CDR3 is 15 residues. V was clipped by 3 bases and J by 6 bases; unmatched bases: 8. Written as DNA, the CDR3 is TGTGCCAGCAGCTTGGGTAGGACTAGCGGTGGCGAGCAGTACTTC. Its protein product is CASSLGRTSGGEQYF.

The V call is TRBV24-1, the J call TRBJ1-6; D ambiguous. The CDR3 covers 15 residues. V was pared by 3 bases and J by 6 bases, with 11 bases between. Germline V CDR1 and CDR2: KGHDR, SFDVKD. Here the CDR3 DNA reads TGTGCCACCAGTGATCCCACCGGGTGTAATTCACCCCTCCACTTT. Translating gives CATSDPTGCNSPLHF.

This clonotype was seen repeatedly, ten times or more. Here the CDR3 DNA reads TGTGCCAGCAGTGACCGGGATTCCATAACCTACGAGCAGTACTTC. Translated: CASSDRDSITYEQYF. The J gene is TRBJ2-7, the V gene TRBV6-1; tentative D call: TRBD2 (5 bases). Trimming pared 3 bases from V and 2 bases from J, leaving 14 bases between. There are 15 residues in the CDR3. Germline values: CDR1 MNHNS, CDR2 SASEGT.

The V call is TRBV12-3 or TRBV12-4, the J call TRBJ1-3, with TRBD1 as a possible D gene (6 bases). The CDR3 has 16 residues. The V and J ends lost 2 bases and 0 bases respectively, with 11 bases between them. CDR3 protein: CASSLPGGGSGNTIYF. CDR3 nucleotides: TGTGCCAGCAGTTTACCCGGGGGCGGCTCTGGAAACACCATATATTTT.

This clonotype was picked up many times. The chain employs TRBV13 and TRBJ1-2; possible D gene TRBD1, 5 bases. The V gene's germline CDR1 is PRHDT and CDR2 FYEKMQ (reference sequence). The CDR3 consists of 15 residues. Between the trimmed V and J ends, which lost 0 bases and 6 bases, there was a span of 14 bases. CDR3: CASSLGSGGSDGYTF. CDR3 sequence (DNA): TGTGCCAGCAGCTTAGGCTCGGGGGGAAGCGATGGCTACACCTTC. The complete variable domain, with remaining parts taken from reference TRBV13 and TRBJ1-2, reads AAGVIQSPRHLIKEKRETATLKCYPIPRHDTVYWYQQGPGQDPQFLISFYEKMQSDKGSIPDRFSAQQFSDYHSELNMSSLELGDSALYFCASSLGSGGSDGYTFGSGTRLTVV.

The chain combines TRBV10-2 with TRBJ1-4; possibly TRBD1 for D (5 bases). V lost 7 bases and J 5 bases, leaving 14 bases between the germline ends. The germline gives CDR1 WSHSY, CDR2 SAAADI. This CDR3 comprises 14 residues. CDR3 DNA sequence: TGCGCCAGCACCGCGACAGTAGAAAATGAAAAACTGTTTTTT. Translating it yields CASTATVENEKLFF.

This clonotype was counted many times. The rearrangement links TRBV6-5 to TRBJ1-5; TRBD1 is a possible D gene (5 bases). The germline V and J ends were trimmed by 8 bases and 4 bases, with 15 bases remaining between them. Germline V CDR1 and CDR2: MNHEY, SVGAGI. The CDR3 is 14 amino acids. DNA for the CDR3: TGTGCCAGCCGGGACGGGGGGGGGAATCAGCCCCAGCATTTT. This encodes CASRDGGGNQPQHF.

This chain links TRBV20-1 with TRBJ2-7, with D possibly TRBD2 on 5 matching bases. This CDR3 region has 12 residues. Germline V lookup: CDR1 DFQATT, CDR2 SNEGSKA (reference sequence). With 6 bases removed from V and 2 bases from J, the gap between germline ends came to 11 bases. CDR3 in amino acids: CSAPGLAYEQYF. The CDR3 DNA sequence: TGCAGTGCCCCTGGACTGGCCTACGAGCAGTACTTC.

The rearrangement uses TRBV12-3 or TRBV12-4 and TRBJ2-3; no firm D call. The CDR3 extends over 17 amino acids. Trimming took 0 bases from V and 2 from J, leaving 15 bases between them. The CDR3 reads CASSLAGIGSPTDTQYF. The DNA for the CDR3 is TGTGCCAGCAGTTTAGCGGGAATCGGGTCACCCACAGATACGCAGTATTTT.

This clonotype turned up a few times. The chain uses TRBV5-6 and TRBJ2-1, with D hard to call. The V end lost 0 bases, the J end lost 0 bases, and 10 bases lay between the germline ends. This CDR3 is 16 amino acids long. From germline, CDR1 is SGHDT and CDR2 YYEEEE. CDR3 bases: TGTGCCAGCAGCTTGGAACTCTTGAGCTCCTACAATGAGCAGTTCTTC. Protein sequence: CASSLELLSSYNEQFF. Supplemented by reference TRBV5-6 and TRBJ2-1, the full variable domain reads DAGVTQSPTHLIKTRGQQVTLRCSPKSGHDTVSWYQQALGQGPQFIFQYYEEEERQRGNFPDRFSGHQFPNYSSELNVNALLLGDSALYLCASSLELLSSYNEQFFGPGTRLTVL.

Worth noting for this clonotype: Being one base from a much bigger clone, this may be a read error. This chain links TRBV6-2 or TRBV6-3 with TRBJ1-5; D is uncertain. The CDR3 has 13 amino acids. Germline values: CDR1 MNHEY, CDR2 SVGEGT. The V end was cut by 11 bases, the J end by 3 bases, with 14 bases between. The CDR3 is CAARNMVNQPQHF. Here the CDR3 DNA reads TGTGCCGCAAGAAACATGGTCAATCAGCCCCAGCATTTT.

At least ten counts were recorded for this clonotype. The chain joins TRBV6-1 to TRBJ2-7, with D uncertain. This CDR3 has 13 residues. Germline-derived CDR1 and CDR2 are MNHNS and SASEGT. V lost 3 bases and J lost 4, with 10 bases in between. This chain's CDR3 is CASSEYQSYEQYF. The CDR3 DNA sequence: TGTGCCAGCAGTGAGTATCAGTCATACGAGCAGTACTTC.

The chain couples TRBV4-3 to TRBJ2-2; D is unresolved. The CDR3 runs to 14 residues. CDR1 is LGHNA, CDR2 YSLEER, per germline. Trimming removed 4 bases at V and 4 bases at J, with 10 bases between. The chain's CDR3 is CASSPFLSTGELFF. The CDR3 DNA sequence: TGCGCCAGCAGCCCCTTTTTGAGCACCGGGGAGCTGTTTTTT.

This clonotype turned up a few times. V and J are TRBV7-6 and TRBJ1-5; D remains ambiguous. Germline CDR1 SGHVS, CDR2 FNYEAQ. V lost 5 bases and J lost 8, with 10 bases in between. The CDR3 is 12 residues long. CDR3 sequence reads: CASSRAGEPQHF. The CDR3 DNA follows: TGTGCCAGCAGCCGGGCCGGGGAGCCCCAGCATTTT. The entire variable domain, with the rest obtained from reference TRBV7-6 and TRBJ1-5, is as follows: GAGVSQSPRYKVTKRGQDVALRCDPISGHVSLYWYRQALGQGPEFLTYFNYEAQQDKSGLPNDRFSAERPEGSISTLTIQRTEQRDSAMYRCASSRAGEPQHFGDGTRLSIL.

Comments on this clonotype: This may come from a read error, since a much larger clone is one base off. CDR3 nucleotides: TGTGCCATCACCGCAGGGAACTCTGGGGCCAACGTCCGGACTTTC. Encoded protein: CAITAGNSGANVRTF. The chain combines TRBV10-3 with TRBJ2-6; a weak D match, TRBD1 (5 bases). CDR3 length equals 15 residues. From germline, CDR1 is ENHRY and CDR2 SYGVKD.

This clonotype was seen at least ten times. The V and J genes are TRBV5-1 and TRBJ1-1; D is perhaps TRBD1 (5 bases). The CDR3 is made up of 13 amino acids. V was shortened by 1 base and J by 5 bases, with 9 bases between the two germline ends. In germline, CDR1 is SGHRS, CDR2 YFSETQ. The CDR3 protein is CASSLLTVTEAFF. The CDR3 DNA reads TGCGCCAGCAGCTTGCTGACAGTTACTGAAGCTTTCTTT. The full variable domain, with the rest looked up from reference TRBV5-1 and TRBJ1-1, is KAGVTQTPRYLIKTRGQQVTLSCSPISGHRSVSWYQQTPGQGLQFLFEYFSETQRNKGNFPGRFSGRQFSNSRSEMNVSTLELGDSALYLCASSLLTVTEAFFGQGTRLTVV.